The 21 T cell receptor beta chains listed next were all sequenced from one sample in a study of blood T cell repertoires in COVID-19. This table comes from immunoSEQ multiplex PCR, and its TCRdb copy is limited to in-frame clones, with some not included. In the table there are some 140,000 clones, around 79% of which are singletons. Sequenced: peripheral blood. All receptors come from a man older than 75 with acute or convalescent COVID-19.

The chain recombines TRBV7-9 with TRBJ2-3, with 8 bases fitting TRBD2. CDR1 SEHNR and CDR2 FQNEAQ come from the germline V gene (reference sequence). The CDR3 covers 15 residues. V gave up 1 base and J gave up 1 base; unmatched junction bases: 1. CDR3 nucleotides: TGTGCCAGCAGCTTAGTACTAGCGGGCACAGATACGCAGTATTTT. Encoded protein: CASSLVLAGTDTQYF.

On this clone: A read error is possible here, since a much larger clone lies one base away. Within the sample, other DNA sequences also encode this same CDR3. The gene calls are TRBV9 and TRBJ1-3; a weak D match, TRBD1 (5 bases). Trimming took 0 bases from V and 2 from J, leaving 6 bases between them. Germline-derived CDR1 and CDR2 are SGDLS and YYNGEE. There are 14 residues in the CDR3. CDR3 in DNA: TGTGCCAGCAGCGTAGAAGGGGCTGGAAACACCATATATTTT. Translated, it gives CASSVEGAGNTIYF.

This clone has a handful of counts. The V and J genes are TRBV14 and TRBJ1-2; D possibly corresponds to TRBD1 (6 bases). The CDR3 spans 10 residues. In germline, CDR1 is SGHDN, CDR2 FVKESK. Trimming pared 8 bases from V and 7 bases from J, leaving 8 bases between. In DNA form, the CDR3 reads TGTGCCAGCGGGGACATTGGCTACACCTTC. It is translated as CASGDIGYTF.

The chain joins TRBV5-6 to TRBJ1-1; D is undetermined. V gave up 4 bases and J gave up 5 bases, with 18 bases separating them. The germline gives CDR1 SGHDT, CDR2 YYEEEE. CDR3 length equals 15 residues. CDR3 region: CASSPGPLRLTEAFF. The CDR3 DNA reads TGTGCCAGCAGCCCCGGCCCCTTGCGGTTGACTGAAGCTTTCTTT.

The rearrangement joins TRBV10-2 to TRBJ2-5, with D unclear. Trimming removed 5 bases at V and 0 bases at J, with 4 bases between. From germline, CDR1 is WSHSY and CDR2 SAAADI. There are 12 residues in the CDR3. CDR3 sequence: CASSRYQETQYF. The CDR3, as DNA: TGCGCCAGCAGTCGGTACCAAGAGACCCAGTACTTC.

The CDR3 bases are TGCAGCGTCGCCAGGGGAACCGGGGAGCTGTTTTTT. Its protein is CSVARGTGELFF. V is TRBV29-1 and J is TRBJ2-2, with a weak D call TRBD1 (6 bases). V gave up 6 bases and J gave up 5 bases, with 10 bases separating them. Germline loops: CDR1 SQVTM, CDR2 ANQGSEA. The CDR3 is 12 residues long.

This rearrangement joins TRBV7-2 to TRBJ2-5, with TRBD2 matching 10 bases. CDR3 length: 16 residues. Germline V CDR1 and CDR2: SGHTA, FQGNSA. With 2 bases clipped from V and 1 base from J, the junction kept 4 bases outside the gene matches. In DNA, the CDR3 is TGTGCCAGCAGCTTAATCTCTAGCGGGGGCCAAGAGACCCAGTACTTC. Amino acid sequence: CASSLISSGGQETQYF.

The chain joins TRBV11-2 to TRBJ1-2; 7 positions agree with TRBD1. Germline CDR1 is SGHAT and CDR2 is FQNNGV. Germline trimming cut 3 bases from V and 6 bases from J; bases unmatched to any gene: 7. This CDR3 has 14 residues. CDR3 sequence: CASSFYRGLDGYTF. CDR3 nucleotides: TGTGCCAGCAGCTTTTACAGGGGTTTGGATGGCTACACCTTC.

This rearrangement joins TRBV6-5 to TRBJ1-1; no reliable D call. Germline values: CDR1 MNHEY, CDR2 SVGAGI. The germline V and J ends were trimmed by 0 bases and 0 bases, with 8 bases remaining between them. The CDR3 consists of 15 residues. The CDR3 DNA follows: TGTGCCAGCAGTTACTCGACATCTTTGAACACTGAAGCTTTCTTT. Its translation: CASSYSTSLNTEAFF.

In this sample, this clone turned up once. The genes are TRBV3-1 (or the pseudogene TRBV3-2) and TRBJ2-7, with 9 positions matching TRBD1. Germline trimming cut 1 base from V and 6 bases from J; bases unmatched to any gene: 4. The CDR3 is 14 amino acids. The germline gives CDR1 LGHDT, CDR2 YNNKEL (reference sequence). The CDR3 here is CASSQGGQGSEQYV. The CDR3 region has the DNA TGTGCCAGCAGCCAAGGGGGACAGGGCAGCGAGCAGTACGTC.

The chain couples TRBV5-4 to TRBJ1-2, with TRBD1 as a possible D gene (5 bases). The V and J ends lost 4 bases and 3 bases respectively, with 10 bases between them. CDR3 size: 13 residues. The germline V gene has CDR1 SGHNT and CDR2 YYREEE (reference sequence). The CDR3 sequence is CASSGRVHYGYTF. The CDR3 DNA is TGTGCCAGCAGCGGCAGGGTACACTATGGCTACACCTTC. The variable domain in full, with the rest retrieved from reference TRBV5-4 and TRBJ1-2, is ETGVTQSPTHLIKTRGQQVTLRCSSQSGHNTVSWYQQALGQGPQFIFQYYREEENGRGNFPPRFSGLQFPNYSSELNVNALELDDSALYLCASSGRVHYGYTFGSGTRLTVV.

This clone has a single count. V gene TRBV12-3 or TRBV12-4 combines with J gene TRBJ2-3; 7 nucleotides agree with TRBD2. The CDR3 has 13 amino acids. With 7 bases clipped from V and 2 bases from J, the junction kept 3 bases outside the gene matches. CDR3 protein: CASKGDYTDTQYF. The CDR3 nucleotides read TGTGCCAGCAAAGGGGACTACACAGATACGCAGTATTTT.

This clone was counted a single time. A much larger clone sits a single nucleotide away, making a read error possible. The rearrangement links TRBV30 to TRBJ2-2; D perhaps matches TRBD2 (5 bases). The CDR3 loop spans 12 amino acids. Per germline, CDR1 GTSNPN and CDR2 SVGIG (reference sequence). CDR3: CAWSSRTGKLFF. CDR3 in DNA: TGTGCCTGGAGTTCACGGACCGGGAAGCTGTTTTTT.

This clone was detected only once. The chain couples TRBV2 to TRBJ1-5, with D possibly being TRBD1 (5 bases). Trimming removed 6 bases from V and 0 bases from J, with 12 bases in between. There are 15 residues in the CDR3. Germline V CDR1 and CDR2: SNHLY, FYNNEI. The CDR3 bases are TGTGCCAGCAGGATAGACAGCTATAGCAATCAGCCCCAGCATTTT. It encodes CASRIDSYSNQPQHF.

The rearrangement links TRBV6-1 to TRBJ2-2; no clear D. The CDR3 consists of 15 residues. V gave up 1 base and J gave up 4 bases, with 10 bases separating them. Germline V lookup: CDR1 MNHNS, CDR2 SASEGT. CDR3 bases: TGTGCCAGCAGTGAAGTAAGAGGTACCACCGGGGAGCTGTTTTTT. Translating it yields CASSEVRGTTGELFF.

The J gene is TRBJ1-2, the V gene TRBV18; D remains ambiguous. Germline V gene lookup returns CDR1 KGHSH and CDR2 LQKENI. Trimming cost V 3 bases and J 10 bases, with 9 bases left between them. This CDR3 is 11 amino acids long. This CDR3 is CASSPSVDYTF. The CDR3, as DNA: TGTGCCAGCTCACCCTCGGTCGACTACACCTTC.

The chain combines TRBV11-3 with TRBJ1-6, with D uncertain. Per the germline V gene, CDR1 is SGHNT and CDR2 is YENEEA. The CDR3 length is 14 residues. Trimming left V 4 bases short and J 8 bases short, with 12 bases between. For the CDR3, the DNA is TGTGCCAGCAGCTCTCATCGATCGGATTCACCCCTCCACTTT. Its translation: CASSSHRSDSPLHF.

This clone was seen only a few times. The chain has TRBV6-1 and TRBJ1-4, with D hard to call. V lost 3 bases, J lost 7 bases, and 12 bases lay in between. The CDR3 has 14 amino acids. Germline lookup yields CDR1 MNHNS and CDR2 SASEGT. CDR3 in DNA: TGTGCCAGCAGTGACCCTAAAGAGGGTGAAAAACTGTTTTTT. Amino acids: CASSDPKEGEKLFF.

The chain joins TRBV3-1 (or the pseudogene TRBV3-2) to TRBJ1-1, with D uncertain. Deletions cut 2 bases from V and 4 bases from J, with 11 bases between. Germline V gene sequence: CDR1 LGHDT, CDR2 YNNKEL (reference sequence). This CDR3 has 14 residues. The CDR3 protein is CASSQRSGGTEAFF. The DNA of the CDR3 is TGTGCCAGCAGCCAAAGGTCGGGAGGCACTGAAGCTTTCTTT.

Here the CDR3 reads CASRLRETQYF. The CDR3 bases are TGTGCCAGCAGACTCCGGGAGACCCAGTACTTC. This chain joins TRBV12-3 or TRBV12-4 and TRBJ2-5; no clear D gene. The CDR3 has 11 residues. The V and J ends lost 6 bases and 5 bases respectively, with 7 bases between them.

The CDR3 sequence is CASSPGGLAGGRETQYF. CDR3 nucleotides: TGCGCCAGCAGCCCCGGTGGACTAGCGGGGGGGAGGGAGACCCAGTACTTC. The chain uses TRBV5-1 and TRBJ2-5; TRBD2 matches at 15 bases. With V trimmed by 4 bases and J by 5 bases, 9 bases remained unmatched. CDR1 and CDR2 (germline): SGHRS, YFSETQ. The CDR3 has 17 residues.